Listed here are 3 T cell receptor beta chains from one sample, sequenced in a study of cytomegalovirus exposure and HLA in healthy donors. Sequencing was performed with immunoSEQ multiplex PCR; in TCRdb, only in-frame clones are kept and a portion is missing. The sample lists more than 100,000 clones, more than 75% occurring once. The specimen was PBMCs. Source of these receptors: a woman aged 18-29 years in good health and CMV-seropositive.

The chain joins TRBV6-1 to TRBJ1-3; 7 nucleotides agree with TRBD1. The CDR3 has 14 residues. J gave up 1 base and V 11 bases, and 8 bases lay outside the gene matches. Germline-derived CDR1 and CDR2 are MNHNS and SASEGT. Here the CDR3 reads CAAHRGLSGNTIYF. The CDR3, as DNA: TGTGCCGCTCACAGGGGACTGTCTGGAAACACCATATATTTT.

The V gene is TRBV27, the J gene TRBJ2-3, with D possibly matching TRBD2 (5 bases). The CDR3 loop spans 15 amino acids. V was clipped by 6 bases and J by 3 bases, with 16 bases between them. Germline lookup yields CDR1 MNHEY and CDR2 SMNVEV (reference sequence). CDR3 sequence: CASSPRGLGTDTQYF. In DNA, the CDR3 is TGTGCCAGCAGCCCTCGAGGGTTAGGAACAGATACGCAGTATTTT.

The chain employs TRBV4-2 and TRBJ1-1; 10 nucleotides match TRBD1. V trimming: 8 bases; J trimming: 5 bases; junction bases outside the gene matches: 11. The CDR3 contains 15 residues. CDR1 is LGHNA, CDR2 YNFKEQ, per germline. The CDR3 DNA sequence: TGTGCCAGCTTGGCATATGGACAGGGGGGGACTGAAGCTTTCTTT. Protein sequence: CASLAYGQGGTEAFF.